This entry lists 14 T cell receptor beta chains sequenced from one sample in a study of blood T cell repertoires in COVID-19. Libraries were prepared by immunoSEQ multiplex PCR; TCRdb keeps only in-frame clonotypes and omits some of them. The data show more than 100,000 clones, roughly 75% seen once. The sample consisted of peripheral blood. These receptors all stem from a man aged 55 to 70 with active or convalescent COVID-19.

This clone appeared once. This chain joins TRBV3-1 (or the pseudogene TRBV3-2) and TRBJ2-2; D gene ambiguous. The CDR3 is 15 residues long. Trimming cost V 4 bases and J 4 bases, with 13 bases left between them. Germline V CDR1 and CDR2: LGHDT, YNNKEL (reference sequence). The CDR3 DNA is TGTGCCAGCAGCCGCCGATTAGCTATCACCGGGGAGCTGTTTTTT. Its translation: CASSRRLAITGELFF.

V usage is TRBV7-2 and J usage is TRBJ2-5; 7 positions agree with TRBD2. This CDR3 spans 11 amino acids. The ends lost 4 bases at V and 7 bases at J; junction bases unmatched: 0. Germline CDR1 SGHTA, CDR2 FQGNSA. The CDR3 coding sequence is TGTGCCAGCAGCTCGGGGGGGACCCAGTACTTC. This translates into CASSSGGTQYF.

The chain has TRBV28 and TRBJ2-1; 7 bases are a match to TRBD1. V lost 5 bases and J lost 6; bases outside the gene matches: 10. The CDR3 runs 15 residues. The germline CDR1 and CDR2 sequences are MDHEN and SYDVKM. The CDR3 bases are TGTGCCAGCAGTCTCCCAGGGGGTGGGTCCAATGAGCAGTTCTTC. Protein: CASSLPGGGSNEQFF.

The genes are TRBV28 and TRBJ1-4, with D possibly TRBD1 on 6 matching bases. Germline CDR1 MDHEN, CDR2 SYDVKM. Trimming took off 7 bases at V and 6 bases at J, with 12 bases between the two ends. This CDR3 contains 13 residues. The CDR3 sequence: CASKGGTDEKLFF. Here the CDR3 DNA reads TGTGCCAGCAAGGGGGGGACGGATGAAAAACTGTTTTTT. Supplemented by reference TRBV28 and TRBJ1-4, the full variable domain reads DVKVTQSSRYLVKRTGEKVFLECVQDMDHENMFWYRQDPGLGLRLIYFSYDVKMKEKGDIPEGYSVSREKKERFSLILESASTNQTSMYLCASKGGTDEKLFFGSGTQLSVL.

This chain uses TRBV5-1 with TRBJ2-7; D is unclear. The CDR3 runs to 14 residues. Trimming pared 2 bases from V and 1 base from J, leaving 10 bases between. The germline gives CDR1 SGHRS, CDR2 YFSETQ. The CDR3 DNA follows: TGCGCCAGCAGCTTTGGCAGATCGTCCTACGAGCAGTACTTC. Amino acid sequence: CASSFGRSSYEQYF.

The V call is TRBV13, the J call TRBJ2-7, with a weak D call TRBD2 (6 bases). The CDR3 is made up of 14 amino acids. The germline V gene encodes CDR1 PRHDT and CDR2 FYEKMQ (reference sequence). The V end lost 4 bases, the J end lost 3 bases, and 13 bases lay between the germline ends. This CDR3 is CASSSNSGYYEQYF. The DNA of the CDR3 is TGTGCCAGCAGCTCTAATAGCGGATACTACGAGCAGTACTTC.

V and J are TRBV7-8 and TRBJ2-7; TRBD2 agrees at 7 bases. Germline V CDR1 and CDR2: SGHVS, FQNEAQ. The V segment lost 4 bases and the J segment 0 bases; nucleotides outside the gene matches: 3. This CDR3 has 14 residues. The CDR3 protein is CASSWRENSYEQYF. For the CDR3, the DNA is TGTGCCAGCAGCTGGCGGGAGAACTCCTACGAGCAGTACTTC.

This clone turned up a few times. The CDR3 DNA is TGCGCCAGCAGCTTGGACGACAGTAACACTGAAGCTTTCTTT. This sequence encodes CASSLDDSNTEAFF. The chain combines TRBV5-1 with TRBJ1-1; the D gene is possibly TRBD1 (5 bases). The germline CDR1 and CDR2 sequences are SGHRS and YFSETQ. Trimming cost V 0 bases and J 2 bases, with 8 bases left between them. The CDR3 length is 14 residues. The whole variable domain, remainder taken from reference TRBV5-1 and TRBJ1-1, is KAGVTQTPRYLIKTRGQQVTLSCSPISGHRSVSWYQQTPGQGLQFLFEYFSETQRNKGNFPGRFSGRQFSNSRSEMNVSTLELGDSALYLCASSLDDSNTEAFFGQGTRLTVV.

This clone was picked up a small number of times. V is TRBV4-2 and J is TRBJ1-6; TRBD1 aligns across 12 bases. CDR3 size: 17 residues. V dropped 1 base and J dropped 10; count of bases not matched to a gene: 8. Per germline, CDR1 LGHNA and CDR2 YNFKEQ. CDR3: CASSQGPGQGAHSPLHF. CDR3 DNA sequence: TGTGCCAGCAGCCAAGGGCCGGGACAGGGGGCACACTCACCCCTCCACTTT.

The V gene is TRBV3-1 (or the pseudogene TRBV3-2), the J gene TRBJ1-2; D remains unclear. CDR3 length equals 12 residues. Trimming removed 4 bases from V and 6 bases from J, with 9 bases in between. Germline V gene sequence: CDR1 LGHDT, CDR2 YNNKEL (reference sequence). The CDR3 DNA follows: TGTGCCAGCAGCCGTGTACGAGATGGCTACACCTTC. It translates to CASSRVRDGYTF.

In this sample, this clone turned up a few times. The rearrangement uses TRBV2 and TRBJ1-6; D uncertain. The CDR3 consists of 15 residues. CDR1 and CDR2 (germline): SNHLY, FYNNEI. The ends were cut back, 7 bases at V and 11 bases at J, with 21 bases in the middle. CDR3 nucleotide sequence: TGTGCCAGCACTAGGCGTAGGGAGTTGGGCGCACCCCTCCACTTT. Translation gives CASTRRRELGAPLHF.

The sample holds a few counts of this clone. V is TRBV5-1 and J is TRBJ2-2; possibly TRBD2 for D (6 bases). Germline-derived CDR1 and CDR2 are SGHRS and YFSETQ. Trimming shortened V by 0 bases and J by 6 bases, and 12 bases separated the two germline ends. This CDR3 has 15 residues. The CDR3 DNA reads TGCGCCAGCAGCTTGGGGCCGGGAGTGCCCGGGGAGCTGTTTTTT. This gives the protein CASSLGPGVPGELFF.

This clone has just a few counts. The chain combines TRBV7-8 with TRBJ2-2; D is unresolved. The length of the CDR3 is 16 residues. The germline V and J ends were trimmed by 1 base and 2 bases, with 11 bases remaining between them. The germline gives CDR1 SGHVS, CDR2 FQNEAQ. DNA of the CDR3: TGTGCCAGCAGCTTAGGGGCCGGATTTAACACCGGGGAGCTGTTTTTT. It is translated as CASSLGAGFNTGELFF.

V usage is TRBV4-2 and J usage is TRBJ2-1, with D possibly matching TRBD1 (6 bases). V was shortened by 1 base and J by 8 bases, with 9 bases between the two germline ends. The V gene's germline CDR1 is LGHNA and CDR2 YNFKEQ. The CDR3 is 13 residues long. The CDR3 spells CASSQVQGHEQFF. CDR3 bases: TGTGCCAGCAGCCAAGTACAGGGCCATGAGCAGTTCTTC.